This is a list of T cell receptor beta chains from one sample in a study of cytomegalovirus exposure and HLA in healthy donors. The assay was immunoSEQ multiplex PCR, and TCRdb's table has in-frame clones only and misses some. The repertoire includes 120,000 to 150,000 clones, over 70% of them detected once, and around 5.4% sits in the top ten. The specimen was PBMCs. The receptors were gathered from a man under 40 in good health and CMV-seropositive. Both conserved end residues are part of each CDR3. Fields, in order: J gene, D gene, clone size, CDR3 length, V gene, CDR3 DNA, CDR3 protein. D genes are given only for firm matches. A clone size is listed for some rows: how often the clone was seen (once, few, many), or a class if it is expanded.

TRBJ1-5,-,few,16,TRBV28,TGTGCCAGCAGTTTCAGGGGAAGAGGGAGCAATCAGCCCCAGCATTTT,CASSFRGRGSNQPQHF
TRBJ2-7,TRBD1,-,16,TRBV7-6,TGTGCCAGCAGCTTAGGACAGGGGGACAGGTCCTACGAGCAGTACTTC,CASSLGQGDRSYEQYF
TRBJ1-4,TRBD1,-,12,TRBV29-1,TGCAGCGTTGGGCAGGGGGCTGAAAAACTGTTTTTT,CSVGQGAEKLFF
TRBJ1-1,-,once,14,TRBV28,TGTGCCAGCAGCCCTACTCATACAGGGTTTGGGGCTTTCTTT,CASSPTHTGFGAFF
TRBJ2-2,-,-,15,TRBV5-1,TGCGCCAGCAGCTTGGCAGGGTTAGGCACCGGGGAGCTGTTTTTT,CASSLAGLGTGELFF
TRBJ2-7,-,-,14,TRBV7-8,TGTGCCAGCAGCTTTCGGCAGGGGGGCCACGAGCAGTACTTC,CASSFRQGGHEQYF
TRBJ1-1,-,-,17,TRBV5-4,TGTGCCAGCAGCTTAACAGGTAGGATCCAAGGTGACACTGAAGCTTTCTTT,CASSLTGRIQGDTEAFF
TRBJ2-1,TRBD2,-,15,TRBV7-2,TGTGCCAGCAGCCCCATGGGGCTAGCGGACAATGAGCAGTTCTTC,CASSPMGLADNEQFF
TRBJ2-7,-,-,16,TRBV19,TGTGCCAGTAGCCGTTATCCGGGTCGCGACTGGTCAGTACTCAACTTC,CASSRYPGRDWSVLNF
TRBJ2-2,-,-,15,TRBV5-1,TGCGCCAGCAGCTTGGTCGGGGCGAACACCGGGGAGCTGTTTTTT,CASSLVGANTGELFF
TRBJ2-1,TRBD2,-,15,TRBV28,TGTGCCAGCAGTTCCCTTGGACTAGCGGGTGATGAGCAGTTCTTC,CASSSLGLAGDEQFF
TRBJ2-7,TRBD2,-,16,TRBV11-2,TGTGCCAGCAGCCTAGTGGATCTAGCGGGGGTCTACGAGCAGTACTTC,CASSLVDLAGVYEQYF
TRBJ2-2,-,-,14,TRBV6-4,TGTGCCAGCAGTGAACAGGCGAACACCGGGGAGCTGTTTTTT,CASSEQANTGELFF
TRBJ1-2,-,-,13,TRBV6-1,TGTGCCAGCAGTACAGGAGCTAACTATGGCTACACCTTC,CASSTGANYGYTF
TRBJ2-3,TRBD2,-,15,TRBV11-2,TGTGCCAGCAGCCCCTCGGGGGGGCAAGGAGATACGCAGTATTTT,CASSPSGGQGDTQYF
TRBJ2-4,-,-,12,TRBV29-1,TGCAGCGTGAGGGACAACAAAAACATTCAGTACTTC,CSVRDNKNIQYF
TRBJ2-1,TRBD1,-,13,TRBV10-3,TGTGCCATCAGTGATAGGACAGGCAATGAGCAGTTCTTC,CAISDRTGNEQFF
TRBJ2-7,-,-,11,TRBV21-1,TGTGCCAGCATCTCTCCGTACGAGCAGTACTTC,CASISPYEQYF
TRBJ2-4,TRBD1,once,13,TRBV28,TGTGCAGCCACGAGGGGACAGAAAAACATTCAGTACTTC,CAATRGQKNIQYF
TRBJ2-6,TRBD1,-,17,TRBV6-1,TGTGCCAGCAGTGAAGCCTCGACAGGGTTTGGGGCCAACGGCCTGACTTTC,CASSEASTGFGANGLTF
TRBJ2-1,TRBD2,few,15,TRBV7-9,TGTGCCAGCAGCTCGAGCGGGAGCGGTTACAATGAGCAGTTCTTC,CASSSSGSGYNEQFF
TRBJ2-7,TRBD2,-,14,TRBV5-4,TGTGCCAGCAGCCCGGGACTAGGGGTAGGGGAGCAGTACTTC,CASSPGLGVGEQYF
TRBJ2-2,TRBD1,-,14,TRBV19,TGTGCCAGTAGTAGGGCAGGGGGTACCGGGGAGCTGTTTTTT,CASSRAGGTGELFF
TRBJ1-1,-,-,12,TRBV29-1,TGCAGCGTTCGGGACTGGGACACTGAAGCTTTCTTT,CSVRDWDTEAFF
TRBJ2-3,TRBD2,once,16,TRBV28,TGTGCCAGCAGTTTGGATGCCGCGGGAGGGACAGATACGCAGTATTTT,CASSLDAAGGTDTQYF
TRBJ2-1,TRBD1,-,10,TRBV2,TGTGCCAGCACAACGACAGGGACGTTCTTC,CASTTTGTFF
TRBJ1-2,-,-,15,TRBV5-6,TGTGCCAGCAGCCCCGTGACTGAAGAGGACTATGGCTACACCTTC,CASSPVTEEDYGYTF
TRBJ1-2,TRBD1,-,14,TRBV7-2,TGTGCCAGCAGCCGAGAACAGGGGTTCTATGGCTACACCTTC,CASSREQGFYGYTF
TRBJ2-5,-,-,14,TRBV4-1,TGCGCCAGCAGCCAAACGGGGGGCGGGGAGACCCAGTACTTC,CASSQTGGGETQYF
TRBJ2-7,-,-,14,TRBV9,TGTGCCAGCAGCTCCGGCAGGGGGGACTACGAGCAGTACTTC,CASSSGRGDYEQYF
TRBJ2-2,TRBD1,-,18,TRBV19,TGTGCCAGTACCGGCCTAGCGACAGGGGGCTTTGGCACCGGGGAGCTGTTTTTT,CASTGLATGGFGTGELFF
TRBJ1-1,TRBD1,-,15,TRBV6-8,TGTGCCAGCACCCAAGACGGGCAGGGGGACACTGAAGCTTTCTTT,CASTQDGQGDTEAFF
TRBJ2-5,TRBD2,-,13,TRBV28,TGTGCCAGCAGCCGACTAGCGTGGGAGACCCAGTACTTC,CASSRLAWETQYF
TRBJ1-5,-,-,19,TRBV11-2,TGTGCCAGCAGCTTAGATCAAGCCTACAGGGCCGAGGGCAATCAGCCCCAGCATTTT,CASSLDQAYRAEGNQPQHF
TRBJ2-3,TRBD2,-,16,TRBV4-3,TGCGCCAGCAGCCAACGGCTAGCGGGGAGCACAGATACGCAGTATTTT,CASSQRLAGSTDTQYF